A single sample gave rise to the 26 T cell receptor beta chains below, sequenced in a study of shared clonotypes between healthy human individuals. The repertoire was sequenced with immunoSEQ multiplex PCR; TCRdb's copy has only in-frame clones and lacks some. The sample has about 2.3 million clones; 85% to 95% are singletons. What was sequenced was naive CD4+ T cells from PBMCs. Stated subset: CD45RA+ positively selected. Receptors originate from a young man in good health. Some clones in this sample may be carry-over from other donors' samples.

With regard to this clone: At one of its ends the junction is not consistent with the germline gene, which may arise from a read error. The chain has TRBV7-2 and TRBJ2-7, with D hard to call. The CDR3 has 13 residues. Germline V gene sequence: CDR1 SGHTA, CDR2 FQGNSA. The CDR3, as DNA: TGTGCCAGCAGCTTAGCGGGCGCAGCCTTCGACAACTTC. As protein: CASSLAGAAFDNF.

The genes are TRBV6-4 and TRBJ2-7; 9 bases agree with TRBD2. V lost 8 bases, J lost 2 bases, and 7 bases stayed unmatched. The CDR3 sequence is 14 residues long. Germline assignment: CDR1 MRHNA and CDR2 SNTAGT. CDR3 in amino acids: CASPRAGGTYEQYF. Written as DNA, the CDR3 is TGTGCCAGCCCAAGGGCGGGAGGGACCTACGAGCAGTACTTC.

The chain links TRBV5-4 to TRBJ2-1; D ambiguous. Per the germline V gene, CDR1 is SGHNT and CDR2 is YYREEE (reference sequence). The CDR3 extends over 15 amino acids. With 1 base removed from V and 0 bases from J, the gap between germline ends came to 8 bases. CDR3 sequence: CASSLWGSSYNEQFF. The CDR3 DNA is TGTGCCAGCAGCTTGTGGGGTAGCTCCTACAATGAGCAGTTCTTC.

The chain's CDR3 is CASSLEKGYEQYF. The DNA for the CDR3 is TGTGCCAGCAGCTTAGAAAAGGGCTACGAGCAGTACTTC. The rearrangement links TRBV7-3 to TRBJ2-7; D is ambiguous. V was cut by 2 bases and J by 3 bases, with 8 bases left in between. The CDR3 runs to 13 residues. Per germline, CDR1 SGHTA and CDR2 FQGTGA. The full variable domain, in which reference TRBV7-3 and TRBJ2-7 provide the parts outside the CDR3, is GAGVSQTPSNKVTEKGKYVELRCDPISGHTALYWYRQSLGQGPEFLIYFQGTGAADDSGLPNDRFFAVRPEGSVSTLKIQRTERGDSAVYLCASSLEKGYEQYFGPGTRLTVT.

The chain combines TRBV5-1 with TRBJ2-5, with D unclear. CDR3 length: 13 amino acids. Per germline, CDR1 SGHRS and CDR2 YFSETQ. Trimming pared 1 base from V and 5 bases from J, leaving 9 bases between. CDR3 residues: CASSLPLGETQYF. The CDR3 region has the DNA TGCGCCAGCAGCTTGCCCTTGGGCGAGACCCAGTACTTC. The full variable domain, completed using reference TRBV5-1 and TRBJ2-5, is KAGVTQTPRYLIKTRGQQVTLSCSPISGHRSVSWYQQTPGQGLQFLFEYFSETQRNKGNFPGRFSGRQFSNSRSEMNVSTLELGDSALYLCASSLPLGETQYFGPGTRLLVL.

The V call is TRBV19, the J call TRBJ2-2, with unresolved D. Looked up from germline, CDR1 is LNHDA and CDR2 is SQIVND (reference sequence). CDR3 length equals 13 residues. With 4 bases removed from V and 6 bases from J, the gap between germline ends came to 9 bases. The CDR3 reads CASSTEVAGELFF. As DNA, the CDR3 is TGTGCCAGTAGTACCGAAGTAGCCGGGGAGCTGTTTTTT.

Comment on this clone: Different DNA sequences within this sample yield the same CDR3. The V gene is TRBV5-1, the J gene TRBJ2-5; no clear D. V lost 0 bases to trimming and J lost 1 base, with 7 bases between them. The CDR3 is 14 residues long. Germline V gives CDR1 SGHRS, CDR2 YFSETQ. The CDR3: CASSLGLLQETQYF. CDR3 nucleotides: TGCGCCAGCAGCTTGGGGCTTCTCCAAGAGACCCAGTACTTC.

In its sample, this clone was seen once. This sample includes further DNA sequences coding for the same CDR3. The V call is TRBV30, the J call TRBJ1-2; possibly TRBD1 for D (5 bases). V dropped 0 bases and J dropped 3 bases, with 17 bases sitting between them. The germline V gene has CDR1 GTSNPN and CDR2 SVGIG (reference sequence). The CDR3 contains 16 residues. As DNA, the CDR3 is TGTGCCTGGAGTGTGGGGGTATCCCCGGGAGACTATGGCTACACCTTC. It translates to CAWSVGVSPGDYGYTF.

CDR3 region: CASSLDGSPSGNTIYF. CDR3 coding DNA: TGTGCCAGCAGCTTGGATGGCTCACCCTCTGGAAACACCATATATTTT. The chain links TRBV5-4 to TRBJ1-3; no clear D gene. Trimming cost V 0 bases and J 0 bases, with 10 bases left between them. The length of the CDR3 is 16 residues. Per the germline V gene, CDR1 is SGHNT and CDR2 is YYREEE (reference sequence). Combining the CDR3 with reference TRBV5-4 and TRBJ1-3 gives the whole variable domain ETGVTQSPTHLIKTRGQQVTLRCSSQSGHNTVSWYQQALGQGPQFIFQYYREEENGRGNFPPRFSGLQFPNYSSELNVNALELDDSALYLCASSLDGSPSGNTIYFGEGSWLTVV.

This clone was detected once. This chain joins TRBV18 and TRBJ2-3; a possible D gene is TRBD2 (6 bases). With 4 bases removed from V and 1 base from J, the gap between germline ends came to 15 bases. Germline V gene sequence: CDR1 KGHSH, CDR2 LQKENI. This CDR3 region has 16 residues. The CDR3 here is CASSLLPGEGTDTQYF. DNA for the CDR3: TGTGCCAGCTCACTCCTACCGGGAGAGGGCACAGATACGCAGTATTTT.

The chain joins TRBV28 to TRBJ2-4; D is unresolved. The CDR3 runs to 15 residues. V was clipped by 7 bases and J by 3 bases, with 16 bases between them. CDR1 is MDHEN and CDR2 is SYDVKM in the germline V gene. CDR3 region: CASIGLSALKNIQYF. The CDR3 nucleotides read TGTGCCAGCATCGGGCTTAGTGCCCTCAAAAACATTCAGTACTTC.

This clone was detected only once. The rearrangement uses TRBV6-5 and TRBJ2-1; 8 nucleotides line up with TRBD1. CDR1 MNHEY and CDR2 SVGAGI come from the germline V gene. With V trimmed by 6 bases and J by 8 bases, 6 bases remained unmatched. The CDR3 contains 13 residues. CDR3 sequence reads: CASSTTGVHEQFF. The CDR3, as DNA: TGTGCCAGCAGCACGACAGGGGTCCATGAGCAGTTCTTC.

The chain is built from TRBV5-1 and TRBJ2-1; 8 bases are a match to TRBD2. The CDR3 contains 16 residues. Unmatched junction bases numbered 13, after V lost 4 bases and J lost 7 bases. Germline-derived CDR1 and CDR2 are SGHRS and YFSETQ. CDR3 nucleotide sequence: TGCGCCAGCAGCCTGGGAGGAGCGGGAGTTGGGAATGAGCAGTTCTTC. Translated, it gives CASSLGGAGVGNEQFF.

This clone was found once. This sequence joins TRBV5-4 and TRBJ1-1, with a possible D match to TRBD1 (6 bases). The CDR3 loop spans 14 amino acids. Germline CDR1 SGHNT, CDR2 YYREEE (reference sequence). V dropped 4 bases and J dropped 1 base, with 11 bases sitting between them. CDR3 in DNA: TGTGCCAGCAGCGCCGGACAGAGGAACACTGAAGCTTTCTTT. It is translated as CASSAGQRNTEAFF.

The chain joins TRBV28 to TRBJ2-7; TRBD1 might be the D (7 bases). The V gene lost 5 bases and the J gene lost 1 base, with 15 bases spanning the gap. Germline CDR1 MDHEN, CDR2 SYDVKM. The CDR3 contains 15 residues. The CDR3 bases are TGTGCCAGCAGTAGACAGGGACTGGGGTCCTACGAGCAGTACTTC. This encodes CASSRQGLGSYEQYF.

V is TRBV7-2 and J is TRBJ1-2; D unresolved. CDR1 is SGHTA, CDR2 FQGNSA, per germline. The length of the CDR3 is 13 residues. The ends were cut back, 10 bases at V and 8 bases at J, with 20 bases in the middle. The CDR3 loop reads CATPKHGVDGYTF. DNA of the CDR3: TGTGCCACCCCCAAGCATGGAGTAGACGGCTACACCTTC. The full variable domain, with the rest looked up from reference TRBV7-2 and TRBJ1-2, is GAGVSQSPSNKVTEKGKDVELRCDPISGHTALYWYRQSLGQGLEFLIYFQGNSAPDKSGLPSDRFSAERTGGSVSTLTIQRTQQEDSAVYLCATPKHGVDGYTFGSGTRLTVV.

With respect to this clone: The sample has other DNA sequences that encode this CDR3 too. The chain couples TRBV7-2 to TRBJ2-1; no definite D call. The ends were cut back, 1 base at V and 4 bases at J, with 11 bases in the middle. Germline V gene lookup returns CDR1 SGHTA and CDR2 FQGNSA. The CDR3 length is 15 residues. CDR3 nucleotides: TGTGCCAGCAGCTTAGGGTTTGGGTCTTACAATGAGCAGTTCTTC. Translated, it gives CASSLGFGSYNEQFF. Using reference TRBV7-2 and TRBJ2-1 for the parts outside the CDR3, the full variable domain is GAGVSQSPSNKVTEKGKDVELRCDPISGHTALYWYRQSLGQGLEFLIYFQGNSAPDKSGLPSDRFSAERTGGSVSTLTIQRTQQEDSAVYLCASSLGFGSYNEQFFGPGTRLTVL.

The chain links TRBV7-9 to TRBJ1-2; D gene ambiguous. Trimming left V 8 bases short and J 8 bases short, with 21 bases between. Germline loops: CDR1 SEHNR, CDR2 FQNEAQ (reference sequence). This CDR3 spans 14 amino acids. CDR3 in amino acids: CASGQEFQAYGYTF. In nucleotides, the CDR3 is TGTGCCAGCGGCCAAGAGTTTCAGGCGTACGGCTACACCTTC.

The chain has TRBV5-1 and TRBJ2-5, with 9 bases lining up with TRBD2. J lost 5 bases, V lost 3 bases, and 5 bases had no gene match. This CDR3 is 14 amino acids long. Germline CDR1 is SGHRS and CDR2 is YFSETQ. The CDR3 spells CASSYSGSRETQYF. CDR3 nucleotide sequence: TGCGCCAGCAGCTATAGCGGGAGCCGGGAGACCCAGTACTTC.

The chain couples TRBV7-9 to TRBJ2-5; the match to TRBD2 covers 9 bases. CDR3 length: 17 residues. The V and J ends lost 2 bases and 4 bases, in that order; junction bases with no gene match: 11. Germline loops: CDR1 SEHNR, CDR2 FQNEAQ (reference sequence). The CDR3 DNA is TGTGCCAGCAGCTTAAGAGGCGGGGGGGCGCGGGGAGAGACCCAGTACTTC. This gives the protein CASSLRGGGARGETQYF.

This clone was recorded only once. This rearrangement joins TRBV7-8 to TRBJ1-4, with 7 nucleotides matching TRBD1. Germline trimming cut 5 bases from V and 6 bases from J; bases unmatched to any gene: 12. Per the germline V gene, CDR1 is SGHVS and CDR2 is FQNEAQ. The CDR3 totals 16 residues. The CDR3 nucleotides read TGTGCCAGCAGCGCAGATTCAGGGGGGCGCTATGAAAAACTGTTTTTT. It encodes CASSADSGGRYEKLFF.

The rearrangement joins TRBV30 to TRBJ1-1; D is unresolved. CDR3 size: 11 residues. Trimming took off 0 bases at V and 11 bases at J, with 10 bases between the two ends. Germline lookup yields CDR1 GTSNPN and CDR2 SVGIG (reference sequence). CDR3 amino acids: CAWSVGYTAFF. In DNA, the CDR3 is TGTGCCTGGAGTGTGGGTTACACGGCTTTCTTT.

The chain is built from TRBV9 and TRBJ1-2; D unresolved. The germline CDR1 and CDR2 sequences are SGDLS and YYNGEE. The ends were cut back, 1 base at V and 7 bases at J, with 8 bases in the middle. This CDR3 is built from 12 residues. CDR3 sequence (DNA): TGTGCCAGCAGCGTAAACGTGTTTGGCTACACCTTC. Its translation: CASSVNVFGYTF.

CDR3 coding DNA: TGTGCCAGTCGCTGGATGGGAGAGCCGGGCTACACCTTC. Translation gives CASRWMGEPGYTF. This chain uses TRBV19 with TRBJ1-2; D gene unclear. This CDR3 region has 13 residues. The germline V and J ends were trimmed by 8 bases and 8 bases, with 18 bases remaining between them. Germline lookup yields CDR1 LNHDA and CDR2 SQIVND (reference sequence).

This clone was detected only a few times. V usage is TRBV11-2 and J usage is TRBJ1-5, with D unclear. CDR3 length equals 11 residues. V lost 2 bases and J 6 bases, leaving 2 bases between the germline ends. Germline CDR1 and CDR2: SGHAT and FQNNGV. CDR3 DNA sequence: TGTGCCAGCAGCTTACTTCAGCCCCAGCATTTT. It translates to CASSLLQPQHF.

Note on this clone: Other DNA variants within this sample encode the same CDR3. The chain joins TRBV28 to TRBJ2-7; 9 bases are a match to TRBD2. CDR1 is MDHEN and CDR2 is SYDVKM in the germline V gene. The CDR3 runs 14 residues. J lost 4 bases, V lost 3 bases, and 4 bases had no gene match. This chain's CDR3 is CASSLAGGSYEQYF. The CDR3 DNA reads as TGTGCCAGCAGTTTGGCGGGAGGGTCGTACGAGCAGTACTTC. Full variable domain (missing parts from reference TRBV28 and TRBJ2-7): DVKVTQSSRYLVKRTGEKVFLECVQDMDHENMFWYRQDPGLGLRLIYFSYDVKMKEKGDIPEGYSVSREKKERFSLILESASTNQTSMYLCASSLAGGSYEQYFGPGTRLTVT.